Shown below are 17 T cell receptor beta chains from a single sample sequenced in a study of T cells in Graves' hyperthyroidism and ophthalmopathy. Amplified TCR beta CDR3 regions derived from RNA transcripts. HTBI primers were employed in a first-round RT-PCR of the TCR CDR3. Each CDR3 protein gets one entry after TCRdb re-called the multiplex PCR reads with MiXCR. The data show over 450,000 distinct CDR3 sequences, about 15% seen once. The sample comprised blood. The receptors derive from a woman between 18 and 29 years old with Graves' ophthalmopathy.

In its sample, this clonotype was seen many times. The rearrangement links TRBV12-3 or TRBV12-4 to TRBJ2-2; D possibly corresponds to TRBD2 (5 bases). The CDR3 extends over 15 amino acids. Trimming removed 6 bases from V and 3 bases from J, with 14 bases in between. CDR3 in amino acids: CASRHEREYTGELFF. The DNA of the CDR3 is TGTGCCAGCAGGCACGAGAGGGAGTACACCGGGGAGCTGTTTTTT.

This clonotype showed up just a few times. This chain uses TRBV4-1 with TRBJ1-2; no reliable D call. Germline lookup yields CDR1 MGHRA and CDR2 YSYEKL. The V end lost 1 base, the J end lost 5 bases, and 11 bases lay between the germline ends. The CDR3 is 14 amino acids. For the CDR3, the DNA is TGCGCCAGCAGCCAAGCGGCTCCTGGGTATGGCTACACCTTC. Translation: CASSQAAPGYGYTF.

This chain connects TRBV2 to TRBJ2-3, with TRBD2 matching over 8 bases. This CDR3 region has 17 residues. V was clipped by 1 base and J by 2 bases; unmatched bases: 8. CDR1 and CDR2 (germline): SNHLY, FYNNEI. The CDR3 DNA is TGTGCCAGCAGTGAAGGGTTCGGGGGGGGATACACAGATACGCAGTATTTT. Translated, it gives CASSEGFGGGYTDTQYF.

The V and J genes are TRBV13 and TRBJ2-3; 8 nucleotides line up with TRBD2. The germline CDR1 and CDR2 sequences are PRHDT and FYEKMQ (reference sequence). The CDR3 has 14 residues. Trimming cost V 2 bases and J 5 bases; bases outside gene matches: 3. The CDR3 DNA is TGTGCCAGCAGCTTAATCACTAGCGGAGATACGCAGTATTTT. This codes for CASSLITSGDTQYF.

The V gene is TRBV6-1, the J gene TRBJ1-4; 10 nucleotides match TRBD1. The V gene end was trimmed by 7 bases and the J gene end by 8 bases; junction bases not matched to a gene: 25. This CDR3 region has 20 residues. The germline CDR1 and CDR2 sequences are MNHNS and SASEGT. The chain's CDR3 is CASNPRTGGFVFYEPEKLFF. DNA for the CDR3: TGTGCCAGCAATCCCAGGACAGGGGGGTTTGTATTTTACGAACCCGAAAAACTGTTTTTT.

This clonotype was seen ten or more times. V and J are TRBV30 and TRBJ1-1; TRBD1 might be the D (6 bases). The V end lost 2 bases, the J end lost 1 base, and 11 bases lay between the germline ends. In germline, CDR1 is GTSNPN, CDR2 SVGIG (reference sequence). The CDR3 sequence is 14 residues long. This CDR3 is CAWSSWDKNTEAFF. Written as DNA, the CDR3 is TGTGCCTGGAGTTCCTGGGACAAGAACACTGAAGCTTTCTTT.

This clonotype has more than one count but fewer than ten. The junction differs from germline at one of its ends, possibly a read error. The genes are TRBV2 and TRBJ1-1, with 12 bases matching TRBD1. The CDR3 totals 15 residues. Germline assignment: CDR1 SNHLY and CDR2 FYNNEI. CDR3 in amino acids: CASSAGQGAYTEASF. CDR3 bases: TGTGCCAGCAGCGCGGGACAGGGGGCTTACACTGAAGCTTCCTTT.

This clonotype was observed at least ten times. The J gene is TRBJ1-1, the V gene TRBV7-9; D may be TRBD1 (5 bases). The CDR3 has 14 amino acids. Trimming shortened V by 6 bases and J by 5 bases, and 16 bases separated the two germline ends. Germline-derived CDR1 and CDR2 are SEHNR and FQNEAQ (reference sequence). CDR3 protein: CASRPQGGETEAFF. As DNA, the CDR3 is TGTGCCAGCAGACCTCAGGGCGGAGAAACTGAAGCTTTCTTT.

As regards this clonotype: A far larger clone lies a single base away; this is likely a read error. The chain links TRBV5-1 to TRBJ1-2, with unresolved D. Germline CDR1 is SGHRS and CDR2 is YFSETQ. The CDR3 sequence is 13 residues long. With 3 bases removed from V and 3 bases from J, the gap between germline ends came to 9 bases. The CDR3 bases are TGCGCCAGCAGCTCCGGACGGGACTATGGCTACACCTTC. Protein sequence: CASSSGRDYGYTF.

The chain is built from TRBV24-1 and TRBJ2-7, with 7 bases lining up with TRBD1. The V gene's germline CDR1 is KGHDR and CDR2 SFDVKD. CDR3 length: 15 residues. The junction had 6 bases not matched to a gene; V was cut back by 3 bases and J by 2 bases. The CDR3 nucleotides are TGTGCCACCAGTGATGCGGACAGGCCTCCCTACGAGCAGTACTTC. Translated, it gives CATSDADRPPYEQYF.

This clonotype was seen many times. The CDR3 bases are TGTGCCAGCAGCTTCGTAAATTCACCCCTCCACTTT. It encodes CASSFVNSPLHF. This rearrangement joins TRBV7-2 to TRBJ1-6, with D unresolved. The germline CDR1 and CDR2 sequences are SGHTA and FQGNSA. This CDR3 region has 12 residues. V lost 3 bases and J 7 bases, leaving 4 bases between the germline ends.

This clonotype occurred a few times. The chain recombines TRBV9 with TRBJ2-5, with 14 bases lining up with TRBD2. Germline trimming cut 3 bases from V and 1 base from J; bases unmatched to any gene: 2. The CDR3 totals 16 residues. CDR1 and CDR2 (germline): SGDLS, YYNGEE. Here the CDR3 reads CASSGGLAGGQETQYF. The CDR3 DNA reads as TGTGCCAGCAGCGGCGGACTAGCGGGGGGCCAAGAGACCCAGTACTTC.

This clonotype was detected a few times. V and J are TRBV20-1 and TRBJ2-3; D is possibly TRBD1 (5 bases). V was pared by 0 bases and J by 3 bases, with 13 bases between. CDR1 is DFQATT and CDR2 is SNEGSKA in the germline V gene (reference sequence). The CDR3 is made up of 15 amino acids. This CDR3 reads CSARDPQGWTDTQYF. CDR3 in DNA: TGCAGTGCTAGAGACCCTCAGGGCTGGACAGATACGCAGTATTTT.

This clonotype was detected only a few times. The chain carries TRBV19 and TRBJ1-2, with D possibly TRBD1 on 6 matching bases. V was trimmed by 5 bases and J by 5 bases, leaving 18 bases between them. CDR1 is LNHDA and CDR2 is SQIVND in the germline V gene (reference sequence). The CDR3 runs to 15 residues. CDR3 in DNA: TGTGCCAGTAGTGCACAACAGGGTGCCGGGTATGGCTACACCTTC. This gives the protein CASSAQQGAGYGYTF.

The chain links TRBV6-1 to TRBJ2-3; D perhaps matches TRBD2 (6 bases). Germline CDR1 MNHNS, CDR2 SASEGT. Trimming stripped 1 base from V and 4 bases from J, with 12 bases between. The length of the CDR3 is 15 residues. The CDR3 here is CASSEGTKVADTQYF. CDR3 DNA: TGTGCCAGCAGTGAAGGGACTAAGGTCGCAGATACGCAGTATTTT.

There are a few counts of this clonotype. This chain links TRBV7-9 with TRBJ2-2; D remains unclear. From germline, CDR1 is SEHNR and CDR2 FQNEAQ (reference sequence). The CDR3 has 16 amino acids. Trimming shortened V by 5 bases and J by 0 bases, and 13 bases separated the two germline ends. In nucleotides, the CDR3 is TGTGCCAGCAGCATCGACCGGGCCGCGAACACCGGGGAGCTGTTTTTT. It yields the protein CASSIDRAANTGELFF.

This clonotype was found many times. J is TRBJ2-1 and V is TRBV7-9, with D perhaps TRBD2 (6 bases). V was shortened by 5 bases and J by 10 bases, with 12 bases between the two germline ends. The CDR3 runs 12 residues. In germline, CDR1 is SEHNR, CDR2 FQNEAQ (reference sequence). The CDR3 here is CASSRWGGEQFF. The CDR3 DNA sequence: TGTGCCAGCAGCCGATGGGGAGGCGAGCAGTTCTTC.